The clone carrying this TCR beta chain was seen a few times. What it binds is not known. Per the germline V gene, CDR1 is MGHDK and CDR2 is SYGVNS. Trimming took off 5 bases at V and 4 bases at J, with 5 bases between the two ends. The CDR3 is 11 residues long. Generated by immunoSEQ multiplex PCR, the TCRdb table keeps only in-frame clones and is missing some. The table includes 25,000 to 35,000 clones, approximately 84% detected once. The entry originates in a study of early stage breast cancer tumors. General study findings and limits: Tumor and normal breast were distinguished via blood comparison in most of the 16 patients.

The clonotype was recovered from a person aged 50 to 59 with breast cancer. The specimen was blood. This sequence joins TRBV25-1 and TRBJ1-2, with D unclear. The CDR3, as DNA: TGTGCCAGCAGTTTAGGCTATGGCTACACCTTC. It encodes CASSLGYGYTF.